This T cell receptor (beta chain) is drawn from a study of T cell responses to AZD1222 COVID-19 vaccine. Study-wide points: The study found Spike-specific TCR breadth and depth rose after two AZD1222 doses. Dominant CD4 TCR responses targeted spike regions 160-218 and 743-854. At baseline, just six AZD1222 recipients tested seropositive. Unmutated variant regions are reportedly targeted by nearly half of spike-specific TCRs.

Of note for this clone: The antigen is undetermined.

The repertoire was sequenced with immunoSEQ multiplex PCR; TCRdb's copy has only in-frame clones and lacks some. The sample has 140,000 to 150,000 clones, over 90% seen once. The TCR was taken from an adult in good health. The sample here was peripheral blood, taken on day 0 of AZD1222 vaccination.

The CDR3 DNA follows: TGTGCCAGCAGCTTAGGGGTAGCGGGAGGGCCAGATACGCAGTATTTT. It encodes CASSLGVAGGPDTQYF. The genes are TRBV11-2 and TRBJ2-3; 11 positions match TRBD2. V was pared by 1 base and J by 4 bases, with 4 bases of the junction left unmatched. Germline CDR1 and CDR2: SGHAT and FQNNGV. The CDR3 contains 16 residues.